A selection of T cell receptor beta chains follows, all from one sample in a study of blood T cell repertoires in COVID-19. Sequencing was performed with immunoSEQ multiplex PCR; in TCRdb, only in-frame clones are kept and a portion is missing. The repertoire holds roughly 40,000 clones, 70% to 90% seen once, with roughly 13% in the top ten. The sample consisted of peripheral blood. The receptors stem from a woman in her seventies in a cohort sampled during active COVID-19. Each CDR3 is given with its conserved first and last residue. Fields, in order: V gene, clone size, D gene, J gene, CDR3 DNA, CDR3 protein. D genes are given only for firm matches. Expanded clones get a size class; other rows say once, few or many, or leave the size out.

V: TRBV30; size: NA; D: TRBD1; J: TRBJ1-1; DNA: TGTGCCTGGAGTGTAGGACAGGAAGCTGAAGCTTTCTTT; CDR3: CAWSVGQEAEAFF
V: TRBV12-3/TRBV12-4; size: NA; D: NA; J: TRBJ2-1; DNA: TGTGCCAGCAGTAGGGGCGGCTACAATGAGCAGTTCTTC; CDR3: CASSRGGYNEQFF
V: TRBV5-5; size: once; D: TRBD2; J: TRBJ2-7; DNA: TGTGCCAGCAGCTTGACTAGCGGGAGTTCGGGCGAGCAGTACTTC; CDR3: CASSLTSGSSGEQYF
V: TRBV28; size: NA; D: NA; J: TRBJ1-1; DNA: TGTGCCAGCACCCTTGGGGGGGGCAGGACTGAAGCTTTCTTT; CDR3: CASTLGGGRTEAFF
V: TRBV19; size: NA; D: TRBD1; J: TRBJ2-3; DNA: TGTGCCAGTAGTCCCGAGACAGGGGGCGCAGGGACGCAGTATTTT; CDR3: CASSPETGGAGTQYF
V: TRBV6-5; size: NA; D: NA; J: TRBJ2-7; DNA: TGTGCCAGCAGATCCGACAGGAGGCTAACCTACGAGCAGTACTTC; CDR3: CASRSDRRLTYEQYF
V: TRBV7-9; size: few; D: TRBD2; J: TRBJ2-7; DNA: TGTGCCAGCAGCCCCGCCTCTAGCGGGAGGGAATACGAGCAGTACTTC; CDR3: CASSPASSGREYEQYF
V: TRBV28; size: NA; D: NA; J: TRBJ1-3; DNA: TGTGCCAGCAGGGAAGGGAGTGGAAACACCATATATTTT; CDR3: CASREGSGNTIYF
V: TRBV18; size: NA; D: TRBD1; J: TRBJ1-1; DNA: TGTGCCAGCTCACGTGACAGGGGGAACACTGAAGCTTTCTTT; CDR3: CASSRDRGNTEAFF
V: TRBV18; size: once; D: NA; J: TRBJ1-5; DNA: TGTGCCAGCTCACCTCAGGGCCAGGGCAATCAGCCCCAGCATTTT; CDR3: CASSPQGQGNQPQHF
V: TRBV2; size: few; D: TRBD1; J: TRBJ2-4; DNA: TGTGCCAGCAGCCCCCTGGGACAGACTTCCATTCAGTACTTC; CDR3: CASSPLGQTSIQYF
V: TRBV10-3; size: few; D: TRBD1; J: TRBJ2-5; DNA: TGTGCCATCAGTGGGACAGGGCAACAAGAGACCCAGTACTTC; CDR3: CAISGTGQQETQYF
V: TRBV9; size: NA; D: TRBD1; J: TRBJ2-2; DNA: TGTGCTTCCGGGACAGGGGTGACCGGGGAGCTGTTTTTT; CDR3: CASGTGVTGELFF
V: TRBV10-3; size: NA; D: TRBD1; J: TRBJ2-7; DNA: TGTGCCATCAGCCCGGGACAGGGGGCCGGAGAGCAGTACTTC; CDR3: CAISPGQGAGEQYF
V: TRBV6-1; size: few; D: NA; J: TRBJ2-7; DNA: TGTGCCAGCAGTGAAGCGAGCGGTTATAGCTCCTACGAGCAGTACTTC; CDR3: CASSEASGYSSYEQYF
V: TRBV24-1; size: NA; D: TRBD1; J: TRBJ2-7; DNA: TGTGCCACCAGTGAAACGGGACAGGGAATCTACGAGCAGTACTTC; CDR3: CATSETGQGIYEQYF
V: TRBV19; size: few; D: TRBD1; J: TRBJ1-3; DNA: TGTGCCAGTTCGACAGGGACGGGAAACACCATATATTTT; CDR3: CASSTGTGNTIYF
V: TRBV6-5; size: NA; D: NA; J: TRBJ1-1; DNA: TGTGCCAGCAGCCCCCAGAACACTGAAGCTTTCTTT; CDR3: CASSPQNTEAFF
V: TRBV5-5; size: NA; D: TRBD2; J: TRBJ2-7; DNA: TGTGCCAGCAGCTCCACCCCGACTAGCGGGTACGAGCAGTACTTC; CDR3: CASSSTPTSGYEQYF
V: TRBV16; size: once; D: NA; J: TRBJ1-4; DNA: TGTGCCAGCAGCTCGTCGGGGTCGGGCTCCTTGGAAAAACTGTTTTTT; CDR3: CASSSSGSGSLEKLFF
V: TRBV28; size: NA; D: NA; J: TRBJ1-1; DNA: TGTGCCAGCAGTTTGGGGGGTTGGGCTGAAGCTTTCTTT; CDR3: CASSLGGWAEAFF
V: TRBV5-1; size: NA; D: TRBD2; J: TRBJ2-1; DNA: TGCGCCAGCAGCCCGGGACTAGCGGGAGCATATGAGCAGTTCTTC; CDR3: CASSPGLAGAYEQFF
V: TRBV3-1/TRBV3-2; size: NA; D: TRBD2; J: TRBJ2-1; DNA: TGTGCCAGCAGCCAAGAAGGAGCGGGAGGGTACAATGAGCAGTTCTTC; CDR3: CASSQEGAGGYNEQFF
V: TRBV9; size: few; D: TRBD1; J: TRBJ2-3; DNA: TGTGCCAGCAGCGCGGACAGGGGCTTCGGGGATACGCAGTATTTT; CDR3: CASSADRGFGDTQYF
V: TRBV5-1; size: NA; D: TRBD2; J: TRBJ2-1; DNA: TGCGCCAGCAGCATGGGACTAGACAATGAGCAGTTCTTC; CDR3: CASSMGLDNEQFF
V: TRBV27; size: NA; D: TRBD1; J: TRBJ2-7; DNA: TGTGCCAGCAGTTTACTACTGGACAGGGCCTACGAGCAGTACTTC; CDR3: CASSLLLDRAYEQYF
V: TRBV4-1; size: NA; D: NA; J: TRBJ1-5; DNA: TGCGCCAGCAGCCAAGATATGCAGAGGCATCAGCCCCAGCATTTT; CDR3: CASSQDMQRHQPQHF
V: TRBV5-1; size: NA; D: TRBD1; J: TRBJ1-6; DNA: TGCGCCAGCAGCTTGTACCACCACAATCAGGGGGCGAATTCACCCCTCCACTTT; CDR3: CASSLYHHNQGANSPLHF
V: TRBV7-9; size: few; D: TRBD2; J: TRBJ2-1; DNA: TGTGCCAGCAGCTGGGGGACTAGCGGGCGTGAGGTGTTCTTC; CDR3: CASSWGTSGREVFF
V: TRBV5-1; size: NA; D: TRBD1; J: TRBJ1-2; DNA: TGCGCCAGCAGCTTGCGAGGGTCCGTGGACAGGGGCTATGGCTACACCTTC; CDR3: CASSLRGSVDRGYGYTF
V: TRBV28; size: NA; D: NA; J: TRBJ1-2; DNA: TGTGCCAGCAGTTTATCGGGTTATGGCTACACCTTC; CDR3: CASSLSGYGYTF
V: TRBV27; size: NA; D: NA; J: TRBJ1-1; DNA: TGTGCCAGCAGTTTGGGGGGGAACACTGAAGCTTTCTTT; CDR3: CASSLGGNTEAFF
V: TRBV27; size: NA; D: NA; J: TRBJ2-7; DNA: TGTGCCAGCAGTTTACGAGGGAGGAGGGGACTGGAGCAGTACTTC; CDR3: CASSLRGRRGLEQYF
V: TRBV24-1; size: NA; D: NA; J: TRBJ2-2; DNA: TGTGCCACCAGTGATTTGAGAAGGGGTGACACCGGGGAGCTGTTTTTT; CDR3: CATSDLRRGDTGELFF
V: TRBV3-1/TRBV3-2; size: once; D: TRBD1; J: TRBJ1-1; DNA: TGTGCCAGCAGCCAGCTACAGGGGGGTACTGAAGCTTTCTTT; CDR3: CASSQLQGGTEAFF
V: TRBV19; size: NA; D: NA; J: TRBJ2-6; DNA: TGTGCCAGTAGTTTTTCCGGGACACCGTCAATCTCTGGGGCCAACGTCCTGACTTTC; CDR3: CASSFSGTPSISGANVLTF
V: TRBV6-4; size: once; D: NA; J: TRBJ1-5; DNA: TGTGCCAGCAGTACGGGGAGCCATCAGCCCCAGCATTTT; CDR3: CASSTGSHQPQHF
V: TRBV28; size: NA; D: TRBD1; J: TRBJ2-1; DNA: TGTGCCAGCAGTTCGGGACAGGGTGAGCAGTTCTTC; CDR3: CASSSGQGEQFF
V: TRBV2; size: NA; D: TRBD1; J: TRBJ2-2; DNA: TGTGCCAGCATGGGAAGGGACAGAGGGACCGGGGAGCTGTTTTTT; CDR3: CASMGRDRGTGELFF
V: TRBV28; size: NA; D: NA; J: TRBJ1-2; DNA: TGTGCCAGCAGGGACGGACGGAGGGGTGGCTATGGCTACACCTTC; CDR3: CASRDGRRGGYGYTF
V: TRBV7-9; size: NA; D: NA; J: TRBJ2-5; DNA: TGTGCCAGCAGTTTGGGGCTTTGGGATCCCCAGTACTTC; CDR3: CASSLGLWDPQYF
V: TRBV5-3; size: NA; D: TRBD2; J: TRBJ2-3; DNA: TGTGCCAGAAGCTTGTTGACTAGCGGGAGGAGAGATACGCAGTATTTT; CDR3: CARSLLTSGRRDTQYF
V: TRBV5-1; size: NA; D: NA; J: TRBJ1-4; DNA: TGCGCCAGCAGCTTGGACGCAGGGGCCGCAACTAATGAAAAACTGTTTTTT; CDR3: CASSLDAGAATNEKLFF
V: TRBV7-2; size: NA; D: TRBD2; J: TRBJ2-3; DNA: TGTGCCAGCAGCCTGAACCTAGCGGGAGTGGGAGATACGCAGTATTTT; CDR3: CASSLNLAGVGDTQYF
V: TRBV6-5; size: NA; D: NA; J: TRBJ2-1; DNA: TGTGCCAGCAGGCGACAGTTTAGCTCCTACAATGAGCAGTTCTTC; CDR3: CASRRQFSSYNEQFF
V: TRBV28; size: NA; D: TRBD2; J: TRBJ2-1; DNA: TGTGCCAGCAGTGGCGCAGACGGGACTAGCGGGAGCCATGAGCAGTTCTTC; CDR3: CASSGADGTSGSHEQFF
V: TRBV18; size: NA; D: TRBD2; J: TRBJ2-1; DNA: TGTGCCAGCTCCCCAGGACTAGCGGGAGATGGGGGTGAGCAGTTCTTC; CDR3: CASSPGLAGDGGEQFF
V: TRBV5-4; size: NA; D: TRBD2; J: TRBJ2-3; DNA: TGTGCCAGCAGCTTGGGACTAGCGGGCACAGATACGCAGTATTTT; CDR3: CASSLGLAGTDTQYF
V: TRBV11-2; size: NA; D: TRBD1; J: TRBJ2-3; DNA: TGTGCCAGCAGCTTAGATCCCCCAGGGGGCTTCACAGATACGCAGTATTTT; CDR3: CASSLDPPGGFTDTQYF
V: TRBV28; size: once; D: TRBD1; J: TRBJ1-6; DNA: TGTGCCAGCATTCCTGGGACAGAGAATTCACCCCTCCACTTT; CDR3: CASIPGTENSPLHF
V: TRBV6-2/TRBV6-3; size: many; D: NA; J: TRBJ2-7; DNA: TGTGCCAGCAGTTACAGCCAGGGGCTTAACGAGCAGTACTTC; CDR3: CASSYSQGLNEQYF
V: TRBV5-1; size: NA; D: NA; J: TRBJ2-5; DNA: TGCGCCAGCAGCTTGGGGACAGCCCAAGAGACCCAGTACTTC; CDR3: CASSLGTAQETQYF
V: TRBV29-1; size: NA; D: NA; J: TRBJ2-5; DNA: TGCAGCGTTGTCGGGGAGACCCAGTACTTC; CDR3: CSVVGETQYF
V: TRBV10-1; size: few; D: TRBD2; J: TRBJ2-1; DNA: TGCGCCAGCAGTGCCGGGGACTACTACAATGAGCAGTTCTTC; CDR3: CASSAGDYYNEQFF
V: TRBV13; size: NA; D: TRBD2; J: TRBJ2-5; DNA: TGTGCCAGCAGCGTCACCGGGACTAGCGCGCAAGAGACCCAGTACTTC; CDR3: CASSVTGTSAQETQYF
V: TRBV7-2; size: NA; D: TRBD2; J: TRBJ2-3; DNA: TGTGCCAGCGGACTAGCGGGAGTCCCAGATACGCAGTATTTT; CDR3: CASGLAGVPDTQYF
V: TRBV7-2; size: NA; D: TRBD1; J: TRBJ2-3; DNA: TGTGCCAGCAGCTCACAGGGGACCTCCACAGATACGCAGTATTTT; CDR3: CASSSQGTSTDTQYF
V: TRBV14; size: NA; D: NA; J: TRBJ1-1; DNA: TGTGCCAGCAGCCAAGGGTATCGGACTGAAGCTTTCTTT; CDR3: CASSQGYRTEAFF
V: TRBV5-4; size: NA; D: TRBD1; J: TRBJ2-7; DNA: TGTGCCAGCAGCTCGGGGACAGGGGGCGGGCAGTACTTC; CDR3: CASSSGTGGGQYF